The entry below gives a single TCR beta chain sequence along with its context. These data originate in a study of blood T cell repertoires in COVID-19. Study context: From the United States, Italy and Spain came samples of acute and convalescent COVID-19. T cells, B-cell-depleted T cells, or PBMCs provided the cDNA or gDNA that served as material.

The protocol was immunoSEQ multiplex PCR, while the TCRdb copy is restricted to in-frame clones and leaves out a portion. The sample records some 220,000 clones, 70% to 90% being singletons. Germline CDR1 is MGHDK and CDR2 is SYGVNS. V dropped 1 base and J dropped 1 base, with 11 bases sitting between them. This CDR3 spans 16 amino acids. Followed over time, Seattle patients had been enrolled while infection was active. Sequenced sample: peripheral blood. This clonotype originated in a woman in her 70s with COVID-19, enrolled during active disease. The chain carries TRBV25-1 and TRBJ2-1, with D uncertain. CDR3 residues: CASSELWSSSYNEQFF. The CDR3 DNA reads as TGTGCCAGCAGTGAATTATGGAGTTCTTCCTACAATGAGCAGTTCTTC.